This T cell receptor (beta chain) was observed in a study of T cell responses to AZD1222 COVID-19 vaccine. A note on this clone: Its antigen is undetermined.

The table came from immunoSEQ multiplex PCR; TCRdb's copy has only in-frame clones and leaves some out. The data contain some 54,000 clones, approximately 88% of them singletons. CDR3 length: 15 residues. V lost 5 bases to trimming and J lost 1 base; unmatched junction nucleotides: 5. CDR1 and CDR2 (germline): MNHEY, SMNVEV (reference sequence). Broader study findings: The donor group comprised mostly white British people and more females; the analysis possibly underestimated clonal diversity. Regions 160-218 and 743-854 held dominance among vaccine-associated CD4 TCRs, which spanned spike.

The specimen was peripheral blood, collected on day 0 of AZD1222 vaccination. This TCR was recovered from an adult in good health. The chain couples TRBV27 to TRBJ2-3; TRBD2 aligns across 8 bases. CDR3 amino acids: CASSRRGEGTDTQYF. Written as DNA, the CDR3 is TGTGCCAGCAGTCGGCGGGGGGAAGGCACAGATACGCAGTATTTT.